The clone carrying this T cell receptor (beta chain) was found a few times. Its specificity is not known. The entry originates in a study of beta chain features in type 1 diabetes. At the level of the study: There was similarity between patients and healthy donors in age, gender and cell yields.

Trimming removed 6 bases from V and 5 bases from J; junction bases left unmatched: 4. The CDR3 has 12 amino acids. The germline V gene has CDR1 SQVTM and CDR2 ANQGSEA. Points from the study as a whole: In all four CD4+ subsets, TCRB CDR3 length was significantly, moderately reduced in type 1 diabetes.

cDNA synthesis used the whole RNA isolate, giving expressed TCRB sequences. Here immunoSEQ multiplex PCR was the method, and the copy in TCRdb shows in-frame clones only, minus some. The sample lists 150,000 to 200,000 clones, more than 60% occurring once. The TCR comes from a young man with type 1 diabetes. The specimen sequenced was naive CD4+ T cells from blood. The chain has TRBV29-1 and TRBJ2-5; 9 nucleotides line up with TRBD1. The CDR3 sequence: CSVIQGAETQYF. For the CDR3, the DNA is TGCAGCGTGATACAGGGGGCGGAGACCCAGTACTTC.